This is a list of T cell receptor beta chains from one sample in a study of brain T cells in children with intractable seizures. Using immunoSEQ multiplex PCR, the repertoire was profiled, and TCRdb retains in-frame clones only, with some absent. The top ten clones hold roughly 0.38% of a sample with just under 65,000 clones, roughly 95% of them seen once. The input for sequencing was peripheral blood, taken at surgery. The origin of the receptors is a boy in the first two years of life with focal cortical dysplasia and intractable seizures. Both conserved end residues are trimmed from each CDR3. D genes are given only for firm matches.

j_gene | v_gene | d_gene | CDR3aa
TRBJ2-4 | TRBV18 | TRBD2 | ASSPSLAGASLAKNIQY
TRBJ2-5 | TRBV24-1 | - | ATSEGLDETQY
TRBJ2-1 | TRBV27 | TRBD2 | ASSLMGGGQHNEQF
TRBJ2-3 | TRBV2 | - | ASSQDREDTQY
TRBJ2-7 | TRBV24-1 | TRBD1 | ATSTSQGTDEQY
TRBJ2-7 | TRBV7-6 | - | ASSLAPLTYEQY
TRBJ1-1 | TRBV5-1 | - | ASSFGTEAF
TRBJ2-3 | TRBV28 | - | ASSFPTDTQY
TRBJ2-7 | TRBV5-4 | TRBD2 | ASSLGPTSGGRSYEQY
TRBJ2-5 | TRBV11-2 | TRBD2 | ASSFPHGGAVGETQY
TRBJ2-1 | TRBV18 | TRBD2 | ASTLAGAHNEQF
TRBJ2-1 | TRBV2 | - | ASSDSGGIYNEQF
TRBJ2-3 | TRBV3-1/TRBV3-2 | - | ASSQGLGNTDTQY
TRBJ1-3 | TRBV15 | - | ATSRVRAEFFSGNTIY
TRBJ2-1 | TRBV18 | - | ASSPDMYNEQF
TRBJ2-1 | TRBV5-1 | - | ASSLQGPYNEQF
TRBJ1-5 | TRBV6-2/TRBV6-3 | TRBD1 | ASSYSSNRGGGQPQH
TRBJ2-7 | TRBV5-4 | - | ASSAGFYEQY
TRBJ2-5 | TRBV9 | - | ASSVGGARQETQY
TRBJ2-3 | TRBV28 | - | ASSYETDTQY
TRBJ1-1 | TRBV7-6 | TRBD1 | ASSPDHRGTEAF
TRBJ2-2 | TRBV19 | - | ASSLTSTGELF
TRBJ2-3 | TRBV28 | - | ASTQWVNGGVSQTDTQY
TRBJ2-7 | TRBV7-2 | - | ASSLRISGTAYYEQY
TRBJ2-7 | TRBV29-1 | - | SVTKRGDPYEQY
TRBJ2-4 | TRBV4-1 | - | ASSQGFLAKNIQY
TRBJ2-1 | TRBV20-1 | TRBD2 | SASNLAGVSYNEQF
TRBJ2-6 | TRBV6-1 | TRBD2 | ASREAGEGSGANVLT
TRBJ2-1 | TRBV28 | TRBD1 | ASSLYRGRLYNEQF
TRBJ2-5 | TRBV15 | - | ATSRVRVLGAGETQY
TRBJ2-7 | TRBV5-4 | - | ASSPRGGRISYEQY
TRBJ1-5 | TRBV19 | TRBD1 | ASSIHQGQGGGQPQH
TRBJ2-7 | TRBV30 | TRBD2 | AWENSPEASGRAGPYPKAYEQY
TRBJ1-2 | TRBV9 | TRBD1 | ASSEQGYGYT
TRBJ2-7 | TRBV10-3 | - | ATLGASGYEQY
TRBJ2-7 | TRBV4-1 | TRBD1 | ASSQPGTGKLEQY
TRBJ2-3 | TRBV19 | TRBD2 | ASSIAGEGTWGTDTQY
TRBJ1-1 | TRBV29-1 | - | SVGSGWGTEAF
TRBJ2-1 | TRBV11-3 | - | ASSVSGEVLDEQF
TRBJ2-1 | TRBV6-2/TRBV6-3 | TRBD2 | ASSYGPGTSGRSNEQF
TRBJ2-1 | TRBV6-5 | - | ASSPSSWNEQF
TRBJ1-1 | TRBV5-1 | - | ASSRAEGEAF
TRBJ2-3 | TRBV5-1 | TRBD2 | ASSLGLAGADVGY
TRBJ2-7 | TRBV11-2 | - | ASSSPISVRNEQY
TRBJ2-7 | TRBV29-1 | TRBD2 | SVEGLAGTYEQY
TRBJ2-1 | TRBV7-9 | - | ASSLGGEQF
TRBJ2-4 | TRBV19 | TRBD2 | ASSIGLAGNIQY
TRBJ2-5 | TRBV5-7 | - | ASSFPPTRMETQY
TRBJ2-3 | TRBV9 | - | ASSVDYSTDTQY
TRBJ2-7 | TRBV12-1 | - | ASSYLVTGTYEQY
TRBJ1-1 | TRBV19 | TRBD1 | ASSIRQGGTEAF
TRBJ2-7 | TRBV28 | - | ASSPGFGLLYEQY
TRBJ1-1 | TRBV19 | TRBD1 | ASRDRGWNTEAF
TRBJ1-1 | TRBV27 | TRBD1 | ASSSGGTEAF
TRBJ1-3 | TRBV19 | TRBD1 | ASSTRIDRGTNTIY